These T cell receptor beta chains were read from a single sample in a study of metastatic and nonmetastatic thyroid tumors. TCRdb re-processed the PCR reads through MiXCR. The data contain about 4,100 clones, 30% to 35% of them seen just once; the ten biggest clones take up roughly 29%. Sequencing was done on a sample of adjacent normal tissue. Source of these receptors: a female donor with papillary thyroid cancer or a benign thyroid nodule (not recorded which). Some clones in this sample may be carry-over from other donors' samples. Each CDR3 is given with its conserved first and last residue. Each record gives: D gene, clone size, V gene, J gene, CDR3 protein, CDR3 DNA. D genes are given only for firm matches. Part of the rows lack a size; the others show once, few, many or a class for expanded clones.

TRBD2,-,TRBV11-2,TRBJ2-3,CASSLVAGGTDTQYF,TGTGCCAGCAGCTTAGTAGCGGGGGGCACAGATACGCAGTATTTT
-,few,TRBV28,TRBJ2-3,CDSSSISGRAVDTQYF,TGTGACAGCAGTTCAATTAGCGGCCGGGCGGTAGATACGCAGTATTTT
-,once,TRBV6-1,TRBJ2-2,CASSRLSDNTRELFF,TGTGCCAGCAGTCGTCTATCGGATAACACCCGGGAGCTGTTTTTT
-,many,TRBV15,TRBJ2-7,CATSRDETEQYF,TGTGCCACCAGCAGAGATGAGACCGAGCAGTACTTC
TRBD1,medium-sized,TRBV27,TRBJ1-4,CASSFTGTGSLFEKLFF,TGTGCCAGCAGTTTTACCGGGACAGGGTCCCTCTTCGAAAAACTGTTTTTT
TRBD2,few,TRBV20-1,TRBJ2-7,CSARGLAVYEQYF,TGCAGTGCTAGAGGCCTAGCGGTCTACGAGCAGTACTTC
-,-,TRBV20-1,TRBJ1-1,CSARDRALTEAFF,TGCAGTGCTAGAGACAGGGCCTTAACTGAAGCTTTCTTT
-,few,TRBV12-3/TRBV12-4,TRBJ2-1,CASSFGTPPYNEQFF,TGTGCCAGCAGTTTCGGGACACCACCCTACAATGAGCAGTTCTTC
TRBD2,medium-sized,TRBV12-3/TRBV12-4,TRBJ2-3,CASSPARGTSGDADTQYF,TGTGCCAGCAGTCCCGCGCGGGGGACTAGCGGGGATGCAGATACGCAGTATTTT
TRBD2,few,TRBV27,TRBJ2-7,CTSSFSGSDEQYF,TGTACCAGCTCCTTCAGCGGGAGCGACGAGCAGTACTTC
-,-,TRBV7-2,TRBJ2-7,CASSLLAASTYEQYF,TGTGCCAGCAGCTTGCTGGCTGCCTCTACCTACGAGCAGTACTTC
TRBD1,-,TRBV2,TRBJ1-1,CAGRTGEKTEAFF,TGTGCCGGACGGACAGGGGAGAAGACTGAAGCTTTCTTT
-,few,TRBV19,TRBJ2-2,CASRETGRGTGELFF,TGTGCCAGTAGAGAGACAGGGAGGGGGACCGGGGAGCTGTTTTTT
-,-,TRBV27,TRBJ1-2,CASSPGPIKYGYTF,TGTGCCAGCAGCCCTGGGCCGATAAAATATGGCTACACCTTC